The T cell receptor beta chain described here comes from a study of T cells in Graves' hyperthyroidism and ophthalmopathy. The PBMCs were sourced from fresh peripheral blood (more than 8.5 ml). In its sample, this clonotype was seen a few times. Amplified regions were TCR beta CDR3 sequences from RNA transcripts. HTBI primers were the set used in a first-round RT-PCR of the TCR CDR3. Each CDR3 protein is one row after TCRdb ran MiXCR on the multiplex PCR reads. The sample lists about 210,000 distinct CDR3 sequences, 15% to 20% seen once, with roughly 50% in the top ten. V gave up 3 bases and J gave up 6 bases, with 16 bases separating them. Germline values: CDR1 SGHDN, CDR2 FVKESK. The CDR3 length is 15 residues.

This clonotype originated in a man over 45 with Graves' hyperthyroidism. The chain links TRBV14 to TRBJ2-3, with D possibly called TRBD1 or TRBD2 (5 bases each). The material sequenced was blood. The CDR3 sequence: CASSHFGTAGDTQYF. The DNA of the CDR3 is TGTGCCAGCAGCCACTTCGGGACCGCTGGGGATACGCAGTATTTT.